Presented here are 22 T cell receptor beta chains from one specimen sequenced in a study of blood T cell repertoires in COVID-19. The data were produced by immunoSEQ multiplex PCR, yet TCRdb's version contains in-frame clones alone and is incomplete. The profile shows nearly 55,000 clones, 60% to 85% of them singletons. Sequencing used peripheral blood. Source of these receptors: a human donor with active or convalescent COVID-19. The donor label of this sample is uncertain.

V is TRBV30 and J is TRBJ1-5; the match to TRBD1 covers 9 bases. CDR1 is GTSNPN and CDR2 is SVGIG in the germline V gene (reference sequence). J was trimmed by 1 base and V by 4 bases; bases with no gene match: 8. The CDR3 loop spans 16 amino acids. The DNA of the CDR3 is TGTGCCTGGACTAAACAGGGGGCGCGGAGCAATCAGCCCCAGCATTTT. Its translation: CAWTKQGARSNQPQHF.

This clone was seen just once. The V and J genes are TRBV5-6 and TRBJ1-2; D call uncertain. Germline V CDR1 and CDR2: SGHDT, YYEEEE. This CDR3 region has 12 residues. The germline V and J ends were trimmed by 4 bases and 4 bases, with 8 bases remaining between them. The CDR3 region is CASSPEGYGYTF. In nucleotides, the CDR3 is TGTGCCAGCAGCCCGGAGGGCTATGGCTACACCTTC.

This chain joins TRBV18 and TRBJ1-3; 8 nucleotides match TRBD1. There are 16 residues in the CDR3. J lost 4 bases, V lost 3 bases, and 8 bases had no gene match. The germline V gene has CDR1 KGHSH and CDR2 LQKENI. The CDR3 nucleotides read TGTGCCAGCTCACCCCAACTTGGGACAGGAGGAAACACCATATATTTT. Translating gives CASSPQLGTGGNTIYF.

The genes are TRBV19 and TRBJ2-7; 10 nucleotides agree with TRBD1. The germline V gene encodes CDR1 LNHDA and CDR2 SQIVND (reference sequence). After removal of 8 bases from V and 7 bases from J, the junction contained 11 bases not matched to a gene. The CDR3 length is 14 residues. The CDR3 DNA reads TGTGCCAGTTCCGGGACAGGGGTTTCGGGGGAGCAGTACTTC. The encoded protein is CASSGTGVSGEQYF.

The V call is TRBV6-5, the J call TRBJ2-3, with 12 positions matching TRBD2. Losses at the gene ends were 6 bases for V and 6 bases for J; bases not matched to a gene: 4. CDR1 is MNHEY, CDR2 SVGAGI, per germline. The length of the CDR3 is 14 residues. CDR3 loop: CASRQTSGSDTQYF. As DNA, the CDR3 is TGTGCCAGCAGACAGACTAGCGGGAGTGATACGCAGTATTTT.

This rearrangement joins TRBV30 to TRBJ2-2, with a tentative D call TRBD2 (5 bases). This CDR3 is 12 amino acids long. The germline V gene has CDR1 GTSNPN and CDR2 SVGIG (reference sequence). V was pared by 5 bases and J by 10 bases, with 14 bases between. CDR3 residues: CAWALVAEELFF. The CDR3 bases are TGTGCCTGGGCACTAGTTGCCGAGGAGCTGTTTTTT. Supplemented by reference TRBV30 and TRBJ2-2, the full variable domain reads SQTIHQWPATLVQPVGSPLSLECTVEGTSNPNLYWYRQAAGRGLQLLFYSVGIGQISSEVPQNLSASRPQDRQFILSSKKLLLSDSGFYLCAWALVAEELFFGEGSRLTVL.

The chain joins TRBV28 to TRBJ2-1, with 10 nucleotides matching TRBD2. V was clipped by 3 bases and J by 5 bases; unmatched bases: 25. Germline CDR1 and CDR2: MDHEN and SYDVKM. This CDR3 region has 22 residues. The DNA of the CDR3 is TGTGCCAGCAGTTTCCCAATCCTCAGCGGGAGGGCCGAAGAATGGAGCGACAATGAGCAGTTCTTC. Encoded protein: CASSFPILSGRAEEWSDNEQFF. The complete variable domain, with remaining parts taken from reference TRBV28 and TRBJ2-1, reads DVKVTQSSRYLVKRTGEKVFLECVQDMDHENMFWYRQDPGLGLRLIYFSYDVKMKEKGDIPEGYSVSREKKERFSLILESASTNQTSMYLCASSFPILSGRAEEWSDNEQFFGPGTRLTVL.

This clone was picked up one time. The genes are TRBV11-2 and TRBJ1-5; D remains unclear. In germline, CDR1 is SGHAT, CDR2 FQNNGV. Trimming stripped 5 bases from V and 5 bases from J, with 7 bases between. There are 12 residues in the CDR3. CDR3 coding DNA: TGTGCCAGCAGCCCGACACATCAGCCCCAGCATTTT. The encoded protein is CASSPTHQPQHF. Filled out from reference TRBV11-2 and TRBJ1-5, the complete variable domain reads EAGVAQSPRYKIIEKRQSVAFWCNPISGHATLYWYQQILGQGPKLLIQFQNNGVVDDSQLPKDRFSAERLKGVDSTLKIQPAKLEDSAVYLCASSPTHQPQHFGDGTRLSIL.

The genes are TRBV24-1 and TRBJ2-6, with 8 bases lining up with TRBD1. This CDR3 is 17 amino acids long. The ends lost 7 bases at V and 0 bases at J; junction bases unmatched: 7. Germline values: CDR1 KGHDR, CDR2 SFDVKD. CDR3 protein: CATRRDRGDSGANVLTF. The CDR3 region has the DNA TGTGCCACCAGAAGAGACAGGGGAGACTCTGGGGCCAACGTCCTGACTTTC.

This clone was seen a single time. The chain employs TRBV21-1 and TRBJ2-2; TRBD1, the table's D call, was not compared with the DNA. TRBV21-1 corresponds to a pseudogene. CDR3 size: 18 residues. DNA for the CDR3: TGTGCCAGCAGCAAAGCGCCTGACAGGGCTCCGAACACCGGGGAGCTGTTTTTT. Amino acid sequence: CASSKAPDRAPNTGELFF.

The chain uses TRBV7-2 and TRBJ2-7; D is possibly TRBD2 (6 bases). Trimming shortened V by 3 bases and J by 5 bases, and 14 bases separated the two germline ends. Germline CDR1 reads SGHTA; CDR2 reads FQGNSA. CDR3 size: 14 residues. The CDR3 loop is CASSFGGSMNEQYF. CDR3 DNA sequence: TGTGCCAGCAGCTTCGGAGGGTCGATGAACGAGCAGTACTTC.

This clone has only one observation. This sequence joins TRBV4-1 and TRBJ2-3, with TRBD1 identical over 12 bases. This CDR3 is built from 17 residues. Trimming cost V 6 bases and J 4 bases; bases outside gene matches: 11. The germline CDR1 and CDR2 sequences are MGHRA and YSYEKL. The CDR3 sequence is CASRPIVGDRGPDTQYF. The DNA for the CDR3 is TGCGCCAGCAGGCCTATCGTCGGGGACAGGGGGCCAGATACGCAGTATTTT.

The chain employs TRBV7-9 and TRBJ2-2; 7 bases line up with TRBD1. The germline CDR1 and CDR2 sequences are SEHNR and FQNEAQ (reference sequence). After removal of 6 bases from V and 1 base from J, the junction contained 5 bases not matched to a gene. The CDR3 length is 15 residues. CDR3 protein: CASSSRGWNTGELFF. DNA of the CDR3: TGTGCCAGCAGTTCCAGGGGGTGGAACACCGGGGAGCTGTTTTTT.

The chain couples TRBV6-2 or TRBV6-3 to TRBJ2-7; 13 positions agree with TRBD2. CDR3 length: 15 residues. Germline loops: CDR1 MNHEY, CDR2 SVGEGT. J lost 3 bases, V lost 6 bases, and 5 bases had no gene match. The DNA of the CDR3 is TGTGCCAGCAGCCCCTGGACTAGCGGGAGCTACGAGCAGTACTTC. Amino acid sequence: CASSPWTSGSYEQYF.

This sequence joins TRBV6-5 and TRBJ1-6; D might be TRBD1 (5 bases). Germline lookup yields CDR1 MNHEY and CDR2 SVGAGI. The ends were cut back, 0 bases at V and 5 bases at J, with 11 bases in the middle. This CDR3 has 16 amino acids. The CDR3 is CASSYSGRADNSPLHF. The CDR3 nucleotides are TGTGCCAGCAGTTACTCGGGCAGGGCCGATAATTCACCCCTCCACTTT.

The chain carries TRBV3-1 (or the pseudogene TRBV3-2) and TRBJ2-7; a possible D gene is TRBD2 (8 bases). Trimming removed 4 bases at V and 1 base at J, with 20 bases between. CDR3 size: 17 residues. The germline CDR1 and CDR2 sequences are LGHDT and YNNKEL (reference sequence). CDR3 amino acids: CASSLLGGDRLSYEQYF. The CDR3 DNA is TGTGCCAGCAGCCTCCTCGGGGGGGACAGACTTTCCTACGAGCAGTACTTC.

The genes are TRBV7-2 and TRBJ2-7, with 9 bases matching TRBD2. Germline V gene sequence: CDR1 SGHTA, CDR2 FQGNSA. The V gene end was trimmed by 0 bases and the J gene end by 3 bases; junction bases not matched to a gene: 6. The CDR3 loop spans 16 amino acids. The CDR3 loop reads CASSLAGSGSVYEQYF. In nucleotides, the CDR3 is TGTGCCAGCAGCTTAGCGGGTAGCGGGAGTGTCTACGAGCAGTACTTC.

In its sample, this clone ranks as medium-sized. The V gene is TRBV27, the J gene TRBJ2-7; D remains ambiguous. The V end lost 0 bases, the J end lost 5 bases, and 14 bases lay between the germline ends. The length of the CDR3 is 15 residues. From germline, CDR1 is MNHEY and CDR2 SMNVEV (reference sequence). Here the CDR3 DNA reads TGTGCCAGCAGTTTATCGTACGGGTTAGACCACGAGCAGTACTTC. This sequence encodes CASSLSYGLDHEQYF.

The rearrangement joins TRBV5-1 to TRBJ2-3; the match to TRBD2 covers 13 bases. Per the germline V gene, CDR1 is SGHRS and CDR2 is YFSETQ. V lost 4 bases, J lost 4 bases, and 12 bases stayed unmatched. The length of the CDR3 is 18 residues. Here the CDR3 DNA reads TGCGCCAGCAGCATCGGACTAGCGGGGGCGGAGAGGCCAGATACGCAGTATTTT. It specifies CASSIGLAGAERPDTQYF.

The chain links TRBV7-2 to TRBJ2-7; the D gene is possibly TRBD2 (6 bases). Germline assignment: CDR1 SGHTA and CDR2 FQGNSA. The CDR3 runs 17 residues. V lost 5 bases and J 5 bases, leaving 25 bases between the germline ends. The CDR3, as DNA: TGTGCCAGCAGCCACCGGCTCGTAGGGAGGATTGGAAACGAGCAGTACTTC. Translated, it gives CASSHRLVGRIGNEQYF.

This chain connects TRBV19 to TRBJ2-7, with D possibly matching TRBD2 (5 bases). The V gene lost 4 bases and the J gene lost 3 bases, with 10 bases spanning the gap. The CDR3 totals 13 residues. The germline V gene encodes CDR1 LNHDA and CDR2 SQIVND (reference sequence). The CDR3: CASSNDYSYEQYF. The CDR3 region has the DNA TGTGCCAGTAGTAATGACTATAGCTACGAGCAGTACTTC.

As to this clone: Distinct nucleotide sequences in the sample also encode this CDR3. The chain's CDR3 is CASSPRTGSYEQYF. CDR3 sequence (DNA): TGTGCCAGCAGCCCAAGGACAGGCTCCTACGAGCAGTACTTC. The chain recombines TRBV11-2 with TRBJ2-7; 7 bases are shared with TRBD1. V dropped 5 bases and J dropped 0; count of bases not matched to a gene: 4. The CDR3 sequence is 14 residues long. The germline gives CDR1 SGHAT, CDR2 FQNNGV. The variable domain in full, completed from reference TRBV11-2 and TRBJ2-7, reads EAGVAQSPRYKIIEKRQSVAFWCNPISGHATLYWYQQILGQGPKLLIQFQNNGVVDDSQLPKDRFSAERLKGVDSTLKIQPAKLEDSAVYLCASSPRTGSYEQYFGPGTRLTVT.